This passage covers 18 T cell receptor beta chains from one sample sequenced in a study of blood T cell repertoires in COVID-19. The repertoire was sequenced with immunoSEQ multiplex PCR; TCRdb's copy has only in-frame clones and lacks some. The sample holds some 250,000 clones, over 85% seen once. Material: PBMCs or T cells enriched from blood (not recorded which). The receptors come from a woman aged 25 to 39 with acute COVID-19.

The chain employs TRBV7-9 and TRBJ2-3, with 9 bases identical to TRBD2. CDR3 length equals 15 residues. CDR1 is SEHNR, CDR2 FQNEAQ, per germline (reference sequence). The ends lost 1 base at V and 5 bases at J; junction bases unmatched: 4. The CDR3 nucleotides read TGTGCCAGCAGCTTAGTTAGCGGGGGAGGAGATACGCAGTATTTT. Protein: CASSLVSGGGDTQYF.

The chain is built from TRBV27 and TRBJ2-2, with 9 bases lining up with TRBD1. V shed 3 bases and J 3 bases; nucleotides not matched to a gene: 5. CDR1 is MNHEY and CDR2 is SMNVEV in the germline V gene (reference sequence). The CDR3 extends over 16 amino acids. CDR3 sequence: CASSFNRGRDTGELFF. CDR3 bases: TGTGCCAGCAGTTTCAACAGGGGGCGGGACACCGGGGAGCTGTTTTTT.

This chain connects TRBV11-2 to TRBJ1-4; TRBD1 might be the D (6 bases). The CDR3 extends over 15 amino acids. V lost 1 base to trimming and J lost 5 bases, with 11 bases between them. The germline V gene has CDR1 SGHAT and CDR2 FQNNGV. CDR3 loop: CASSLARGSNEKLFF. CDR3 in DNA: TGTGCCAGCAGCTTAGCCAGGGGTTCGAATGAAAAACTGTTTTTT.

The rearrangement links TRBV5-1 to TRBJ1-4, with D maybe TRBD1 (5 bases). Per germline, CDR1 SGHRS and CDR2 YFSETQ. V gave up 3 bases and J gave up 8 bases, with 14 bases separating them. The CDR3 has 14 residues. The CDR3 DNA sequence: TGCGCCAGCAGCTCTCGGGGCGGGGAAGAAAAACTGTTTTTT. It yields the protein CASSSRGGEEKLFF.

The chain employs TRBV5-1 and TRBJ2-7; 13 bases align to TRBD2. Per germline, CDR1 SGHRS and CDR2 YFSETQ. The CDR3 contains 15 residues. Trimming cost V 4 bases and J 5 bases; bases outside gene matches: 6. The CDR3 loop is CASSPGTSGANEQYF. CDR3 coding DNA: TGCGCCAGCAGCCCCGGGACTAGCGGGGCTAACGAGCAGTACTTC.

The chain combines TRBV2 with TRBJ1-2; maybe TRBD1 (5 bases). Germline CDR1 and CDR2: SNHLY and FYNNEI. Deletions cut 1 base from V and 7 bases from J, with 10 bases between. The CDR3 covers 13 residues. The CDR3 reads CASSEGRGTGYTF. The CDR3 DNA sequence: TGTGCCAGCAGTGAAGGAAGGGGAACTGGCTACACCTTC.

The V and J genes are TRBV29-1 and TRBJ2-2, with a possible D match to TRBD1 (6 bases). CDR3 length equals 11 residues. V was pared by 4 bases and J by 7 bases, with 7 bases between. The germline V gene encodes CDR1 SQVTM and CDR2 ANQGSEA. The CDR3 sequence is CSVAGVGELFF. CDR3 nucleotide sequence: TGCAGCGTTGCAGGGGTCGGGGAGCTGTTTTTT.

This clone was detected once. The chain employs TRBV20-1 and TRBJ1-1; D gene unclear. Germline V CDR1 and CDR2: DFQATT, SNEGSKA (reference sequence). This CDR3 has 11 residues. The V and J ends lost 1 base and 6 bases respectively, with 6 bases between them. CDR3 sequence (DNA): TGCAGTGCTAGAGGCCGGGCTGAAGCTTTCTTT. It specifies CSARGRAEAFF.

V usage is TRBV6-5 and J usage is TRBJ1-1; a possible D gene is TRBD1 (5 bases). The CDR3 consists of 11 residues. CDR1 and CDR2 (germline): MNHEY, SVGAGI. The germline V and J ends were trimmed by 8 bases and 3 bases, with 7 bases remaining between them. The CDR3 DNA follows: TGTGCCAGCGGGGGGGACACTGAAGCTTTCTTT. It codes for CASGGDTEAFF.

The chain combines TRBV5-1 with TRBJ2-5; TRBD1 agrees at 9 bases. CDR1 is SGHRS and CDR2 is YFSETQ in the germline V gene. After removal of 2 bases from V and 4 bases from J, the junction contained 6 bases not matched to a gene. The CDR3 loop spans 15 amino acids. CDR3 residues: CASSFEQGARETQYF. CDR3 DNA: TGCGCCAGCAGCTTCGAACAGGGGGCTCGAGAGACCCAGTACTTC.

The chain's CDR3 is CASSIGGSGKLFF. The CDR3 DNA is TGTGCCAGTAGTATAGGGGGTAGCGGAAAACTGTTTTTT. The V and J genes are TRBV19 and TRBJ1-4, with D uncertain. V lost 1 base and J lost 10, with 10 bases in between. Germline V lookup: CDR1 LNHDA, CDR2 SQIVND (reference sequence). This CDR3 contains 13 residues. Full variable domain (missing parts from reference TRBV19 and TRBJ1-4): DGGITQSPKYLFRKEGQNVTLSCEQNLNHDAMYWYRQDPGQGLRLIYYSQIVNDFQKGDIAEGYSVSREKKESFPLTVTSAQKNPTAFYLCASSIGGSGKLFFGSGTQLSVL.

V usage is TRBV16 and J usage is TRBJ2-7, with D perhaps matching TRBD2 (6 bases). The V end lost 0 bases, the J end lost 0 bases, and 9 bases lay between the germline ends. The V gene's germline CDR1 is KGHSY and CDR2 FQNENV. The CDR3 is 15 residues long. The CDR3 reads CASSQSATSSYEQYF. CDR3 DNA sequence: TGTGCCAGCAGCCAATCGGCGACTAGCTCCTACGAGCAGTACTTC. Full variable domain (remainder filled in from reference TRBV16 and TRBJ2-7): GEEVAQTPKHLVRGEGQKAKLYCAPIKGHSYVFWYQQVLKNEFKFLISFQNENVFDETGMPKERFSAKCLPNSPCSLEIQATKLEDSAVYFCASSQSATSSYEQYFGPGTRLTVT.

The chain uses TRBV5-1 and TRBJ2-3, with unresolved D. CDR1 and CDR2 from the germline V gene are SGHRS and YFSETQ. CDR3 length: 15 amino acids. The V gene lost 0 bases and the J gene lost 0 bases, with 8 bases spanning the gap. The DNA of the CDR3 is TGCGCCAGCAGCTTGGCTATGACTAGCACAGATACGCAGTATTTT. This codes for CASSLAMTSTDTQYF.

This chain connects TRBV27 to TRBJ2-3; 13 bases line up with TRBD2. This CDR3 is built from 17 residues. CDR1 is MNHEY, CDR2 SMNVEV, per germline (reference sequence). Trimming cost V 5 bases and J 2 bases; bases outside gene matches: 7. The CDR3 bases are TGTGCCAGCAGTCCCCAGACTAGCGGGGGGACCACAGATACGCAGTATTTT. It translates to CASSPQTSGGTTDTQYF.

The V and J genes are TRBV5-6 and TRBJ2-6; TRBD1 aligns across 8 bases. Germline values: CDR1 SGHDT, CDR2 YYEEEE. This CDR3 is built from 16 residues. The junction had 2 bases not matched to a gene; V was cut back by 2 bases and J by 1 base. The CDR3 nucleotides read TGTGCCAGCAGCTTACGGACAGGGTCTGGGGCCAACGTCCTGACTTTC. Its translation: CASSLRTGSGANVLTF.

This clone was counted a single time. The CDR3 loop is CASSEGPTNYGYTF. CDR3 DNA: TGTGCCAGTAGTGAGGGTCCTACCAACTATGGCTACACCTTC. The chain links TRBV19 to TRBJ1-2; no clear D. The V end lost 5 bases, the J end lost 2 bases, and 12 bases lay between the germline ends. Germline assignment: CDR1 LNHDA and CDR2 SQIVND (reference sequence). The length of the CDR3 is 14 residues.

This rearrangement joins TRBV6-5 to TRBJ1-1, with a tentative D call TRBD1 (5 bases). The CDR3 is 15 residues long. CDR1 and CDR2 from the germline V gene are MNHEY and SVGAGI. Trimming took off 0 bases at V and 5 bases at J, with 13 bases between the two ends. DNA for the CDR3: TGTGCCAGCAGTTACTCGAGCCAGGGAGGAACTGAAGCTTTCTTT. Translating gives CASSYSSQGGTEAFF.

This clone appeared a single time. The chain combines TRBV11-2 with TRBJ2-1; 8 bases fit TRBD2. The CDR3 has 17 amino acids. J gave up 3 bases and V 5 bases, and 12 bases lay outside the gene matches. The germline CDR1 and CDR2 sequences are SGHAT and FQNNGV. The CDR3 loop is CASSPRGSSGDYNEQFF. In DNA form, the CDR3 reads TGTGCCAGCAGCCCCAGGGGTAGTAGCGGGGACTACAATGAGCAGTTCTTC.